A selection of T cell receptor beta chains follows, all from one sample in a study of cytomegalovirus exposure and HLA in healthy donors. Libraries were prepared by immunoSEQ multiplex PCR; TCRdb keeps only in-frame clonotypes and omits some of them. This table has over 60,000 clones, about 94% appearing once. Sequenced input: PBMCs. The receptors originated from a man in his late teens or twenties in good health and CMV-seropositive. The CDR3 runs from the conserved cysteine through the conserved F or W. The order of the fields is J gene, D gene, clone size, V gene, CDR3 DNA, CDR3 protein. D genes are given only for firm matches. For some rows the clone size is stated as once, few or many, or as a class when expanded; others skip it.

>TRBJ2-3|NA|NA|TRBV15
TGTGCCACCAGCAGAGTCACGGGAAACGCAGATACGCAGTATTTT
CATSRVTGNADTQYF
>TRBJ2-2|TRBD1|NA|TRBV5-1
TGCGCCAGCAGACACGGGACAGACGACACCGGGGAGCTGTTTTTT
CASRHGTDDTGELFF
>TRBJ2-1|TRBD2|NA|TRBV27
TGTGCCAGCAGCCTTATAGCGGGGGGGCTCAATGAGCAGTTCTTC
CASSLIAGGLNEQFF
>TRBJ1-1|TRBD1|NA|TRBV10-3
TGTGCCATCGTTGAAGACAGGGTGGCCACTGAAGCTTTCTTT
CAIVEDRVATEAFF
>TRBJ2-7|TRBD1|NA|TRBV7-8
TGTGCCAGCAGCTTATCGACAGGGGGCTCCTACGAGCAGTACTTC
CASSLSTGGSYEQYF
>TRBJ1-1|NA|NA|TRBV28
TGTGCCAGCAGTTTATACAGAAAGAACACTGAAGCTTTCTTT
CASSLYRKNTEAFF
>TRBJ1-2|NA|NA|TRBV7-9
TGTGCCAGCAGCTTATCCGCGGGGGGGTCTTTCCCAAACTATGGCTACACCTTC
CASSLSAGGSFPNYGYTF
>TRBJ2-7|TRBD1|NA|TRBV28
TGTGCCAGCAGTCAACCGGGACAGAGCTACGAGCAGTACTTC
CASSQPGQSYEQYF
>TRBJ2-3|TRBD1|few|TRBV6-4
TGTGCCAGCAGACAAACAGGGGGCGGCGCAGATACGCAGTATTTT
CASRQTGGGADTQYF
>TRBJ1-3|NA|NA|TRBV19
TGTGCCAGTAGCCCCAGGGGACCCAGCTCTGGAAACACCATATATTTT
CASSPRGPSSGNTIYF
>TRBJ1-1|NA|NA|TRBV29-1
TGCAGCGGGAAGAACCGGGACATAGAGAACACTGAAGCTTTCTTT
CSGKNRDIENTEAFF
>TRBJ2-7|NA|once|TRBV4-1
TGCGCCAGTAGCCAGGGGCAGGACATCTCCTACGAGCAGTACTTC
CASSQGQDISYEQYF
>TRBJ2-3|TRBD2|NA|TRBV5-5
TGTGCCAGCAGCCCCGAGGGACTAGCGGGAGGTACTAGCACAGATACGCAGTATTTT
CASSPEGLAGGTSTDTQYF
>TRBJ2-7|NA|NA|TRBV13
TGTGCCAGCAGCTTAGACAGATCCTACGAGCAGTACTTC
CASSLDRSYEQYF
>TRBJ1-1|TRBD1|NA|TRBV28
TGTGCCAGCCTACAGGGGCAAACTGAAGCTTTCTTT
CASLQGQTEAFF
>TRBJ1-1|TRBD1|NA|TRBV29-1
TGCAGCGCTGGGACAGGGGAGGCGAGCACTGAAGCTTTCTTT
CSAGTGEASTEAFF
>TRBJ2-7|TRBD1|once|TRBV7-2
TGTGCCAGCAGCTACTGGACAGGCGCCTCCTACGAGCAGTACTTC
CASSYWTGASYEQYF
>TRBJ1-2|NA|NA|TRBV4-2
TGTGCCAGCAGCCCATCGGACAGCTACTATGGCTACACCTTC
CASSPSDSYYGYTF
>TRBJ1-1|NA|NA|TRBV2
TGTGCTTCCAAAAGGGAGGGGAGGGCTGAAGCTTTCTTT
CASKREGRAEAFF
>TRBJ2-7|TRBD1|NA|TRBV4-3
TGCGCCAGCAGCCGCCGGACAGGCTCCTACGAGCAGTACTTC
CASSRRTGSYEQYF
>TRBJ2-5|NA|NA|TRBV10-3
TGTGCCATCAGTGACGAGGACCAAGAGACCCAGTACTTC
CAISDEDQETQYF
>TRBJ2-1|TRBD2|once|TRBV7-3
TGTGCCAGCACCCCTCGGGCGGGAGGGACCAATGAGCAGTTCTTC
CASTPRAGGTNEQFF
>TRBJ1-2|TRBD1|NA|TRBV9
TGTGCCAGCAGCACGCACGGACAGGGCCACTATGGCTACACCTTC
CASSTHGQGHYGYTF
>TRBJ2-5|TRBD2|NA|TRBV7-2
TGTGCCAGCAGTTCACCCGGCGGGGGGCGGAACCAAGAGACCCAGTACTTC
CASSSPGGGRNQETQYF
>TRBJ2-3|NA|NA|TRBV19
TGTGCCAGTAGTATAGATTCTGCAGATACGCAGTATTTT
CASSIDSADTQYF
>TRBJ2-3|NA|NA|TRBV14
TGTGCCAGCAGCCCATCCGACAGGGGAGGGAGCACAGATACGCAGTATTTT
CASSPSDRGGSTDTQYF
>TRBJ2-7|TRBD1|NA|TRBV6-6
TGTGCCAGCAGTTATTCCCGGGACAGTACCTACGAGCAGTACTTC
CASSYSRDSTYEQYF
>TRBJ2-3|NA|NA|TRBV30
TGTGCCTGGAGGTACTCCGGACTCAAGGAAACAGATACGCAGTATTTT
CAWRYSGLKETDTQYF
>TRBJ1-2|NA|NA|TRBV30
TGTGCCTGGAGTTTACTTAACAGGGCGGCTGGCTACACCTTC
CAWSLLNRAAGYTF
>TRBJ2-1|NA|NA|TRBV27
TGTGCCAGCGGCTCGACAGCTTTCAATGAGCAGTTCTTC
CASGSTAFNEQFF
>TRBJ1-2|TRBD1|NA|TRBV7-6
TGTGCCAGCAGCCCTCGGACAGGGGGCAGGTATGGCTACACCTTC
CASSPRTGGRYGYTF
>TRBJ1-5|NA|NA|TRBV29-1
TGCAGCGTTGGGGGAGGCAATCAGCCCCAGCATTTT
CSVGGGNQPQHF
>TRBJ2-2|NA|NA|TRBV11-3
TGTGCCAGCAGCTTTTTGTACGCAGAGAACACCGGGGAGCTGTTTTTT
CASSFLYAENTGELFF
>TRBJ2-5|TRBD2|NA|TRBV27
TGTGCCAGCAGTGCCCTGGGTCTAGCGGGGGGGGAGATACCGGAGACCCAGTACTTC
CASSALGLAGGEIPETQYF
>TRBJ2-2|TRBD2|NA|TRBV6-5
TGTGCCAGCAGTTACCTAGCGGGAGAATCCGGGGAGCTGTTTTTT
CASSYLAGESGELFF
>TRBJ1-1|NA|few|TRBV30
TGTGCCTGGAGCCTGCCGGACAGATACACTGAAGCTTTCTTT
CAWSLPDRYTEAFF
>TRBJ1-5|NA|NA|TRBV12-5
TGTGCTAGTGCGGCAGCCCATGAGGCTTATAGCAATCAGCCCCAGCATTTT
CASAAAHEAYSNQPQHF
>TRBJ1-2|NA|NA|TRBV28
TGTGCCAGCAGTTTCCCACAGTACGGCTACACCTTC
CASSFPQYGYTF
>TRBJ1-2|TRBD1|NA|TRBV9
TGTGCCAGCAGCGTAGACCCCGACAGGGTACATGGCTACACCTTC
CASSVDPDRVHGYTF
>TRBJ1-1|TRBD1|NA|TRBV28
TGTGCCAGCAGTCCCAGGACAGGGGGAACTGAAGCTTTCTTT
CASSPRTGGTEAFF
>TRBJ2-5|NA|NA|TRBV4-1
TGCGCCAGCAGCCAAGATGGGCAGGCCCAAGAGACCCAGTACTTC
CASSQDGQAQETQYF
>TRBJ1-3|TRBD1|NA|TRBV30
TGTGCCTGGAGTGTGACAGGGGCTGGAAACACCATATATTTT
CAWSVTGAGNTIYF
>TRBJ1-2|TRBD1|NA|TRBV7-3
TGTGCCAGCAGCTTAAGGGGGACAGTTGGCTACACCTTC
CASSLRGTVGYTF
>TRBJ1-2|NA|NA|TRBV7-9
TGTGCCAGCAGCTTCCAGGGTTGGGGCTATGGCTACACCTTC
CASSFQGWGYGYTF
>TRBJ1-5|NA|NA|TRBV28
TGTGCCAGCAGTCTCAGACATTCAGGCAGCAATCAGCCCCAGCATTTT
CASSLRHSGSNQPQHF
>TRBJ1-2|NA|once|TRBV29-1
TGCAGCGTTCGTTACTATGGCTACACCTTC
CSVRYYGYTF
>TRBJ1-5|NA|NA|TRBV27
TGTGCCAGCAGTTCAAAAGTTGGGACACGGGAATATAGCAATCAGCCCCAGCATTTT
CASSSKVGTREYSNQPQHF
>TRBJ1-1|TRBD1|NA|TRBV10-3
TGTGCCATCAGGGAACAGGGGGCGTACACTGAAGCTTTCTTT
CAIREQGAYTEAFF
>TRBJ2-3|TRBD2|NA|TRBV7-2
TGTGCCAGCAGCGCCCGCGGGTCGCGGGAGTCTTTAGATACGCAGTATTTT
CASSARGSRESLDTQYF
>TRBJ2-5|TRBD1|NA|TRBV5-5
TGTGCCAGCAGCCCTCGGGGACAGGGGGTCGAAGAGACCCAGTACTTC
CASSPRGQGVEETQYF
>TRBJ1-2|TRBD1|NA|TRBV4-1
TGCGCCAGCACCTGGGGACAGGGAGCTAACTATGGCTACACCTTC
CASTWGQGANYGYTF
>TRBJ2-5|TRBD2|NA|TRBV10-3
TGTGCCACCCAGCTAGCGGGGGAAGGAACCCAGTACTTC
CATQLAGEGTQYF
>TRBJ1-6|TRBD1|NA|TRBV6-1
TGTGCCAGCAGTGAAGGACAGGGGGCTTCACCCCTCCACTTT
CASSEGQGASPLHF